The 15 T cell receptor beta chains given below trace back to one sample, sequenced in a study of tumor-infiltrating lymphocytes in primary liver carcinoma (dated by TCRdb to about 2017). Total RNA and DNA were co-extracted from roughly 20-30 mg of bulk tissue with the AllPrep DNA/RNA mini kit, without cell sorting. Sequencing used an Illumina HiSeq 2500. Using a constant-region primer and ProtoScript II reverse transcriptase, TCRbeta-specific cDNA was reverse-transcribed from roughly 500 ng total RNA. Construction of the TCRbeta libraries relied on three nested rounds of multiplex PCR, following a slightly modified ARM-PCR procedure. Multiplex TRBV1-TRBV30 forward primers and a Cbeta reverse primer were used in the first two PCR rounds, each of which was run for around 10 cycles. TCRdb passed the public sequencing reads through fastp at Q25 and MiXCR, retaining productive beta sequences. CDR3 protein sequences are deduplicated, and each keeps its most common genes and DNA. The sample table contains about 21,000 distinct CDR3 sequences; only one count was recorded for approximately 70% of them. In total, the top ten clones hold about two fifths of the sample.

Sequencing used liver tumor tissue from sampling region 1. The cell subset or site label on this specimen signifies: tumor region T1, superior pole. All receptors come from a man aged 35 to 55 with primary liver carcinoma and hepatitis B virus infection.

By its share, this clonotype is medium-sized. Compared with germline, one end of the junction differs, possibly owing to a read error. The chain links TRBV11-2 to TRBJ2-2; D assignment may be TRBD1 or TRBD2 (5 bases each). The CDR3 has 14 amino acids. Germline CDR1 reads SGHAT; CDR2 reads FQNNGV. CDR3 residues: CASGLMGVSGELFF. In nucleotides, the CDR3 is TGTGCCAGCGGCTTAATGGGGGTCTCCGGGGAGCTGTTTTTT.

This clonotype was seen only once. The junction and the germline gene differ at one end; a read error may be behind it. The CDR3 nucleotides are TGTGCCAGTAGGTCCGGACAGGCAGCATCCTTTTACGAGCAGCACTTC. It yields the protein CASRSGQAASFYEQHF. The gene calls are TRBV6-5 and TRBJ2-7; TRBD1 agrees at 7 bases. The CDR3 consists of 16 residues. Germline values: CDR1 MNHEY, CDR2 SVGAGI.

As concerns this clonotype: In this CDR3 the conserved last residue, phenylalanine or tryptophan, is missing, so a read error is likely. The rearrangement links TRBV11-2 to TRBJ2-1, with 10 bases that match TRBD2. The germline V gene encodes CDR1 SGHAT and CDR2 FQNNGV. The CDR3 sequence is 16 residues long. DNA for the CDR3: TGTGTCAGCAGCTTAGAACTCCTAGCGGGAGTGAATGAGCAGTTCGTC. Translating gives CVSSLELLAGVNEQFV.

Comments on this clonotype: An end of the junction differs from the germline gene, which may be a read error. This chain links TRBV11-2 with TRBJ2-7; 8 bases fit TRBD2. The CDR3 is 16 residues long. Germline loops: CDR1 SGHAT, CDR2 FQNNGV. CDR3 in DNA: TGTCCCAGCAACTTAGATGGGCTTAGCGGGATGTACGAGCAGTACTTC. Protein sequence: CPSNLDGLSGMYEQYF. The whole variable domain, filled in from reference TRBV11-2 and TRBJ2-7, reads EAGVAQSPRYKIIEKRQSVAFWCNPISGHATLYWYQQILGQGPKLLIQFQNNGVVDDSQLPKDRFSAERLKGVDSTLKIQPAKLEDSAVYLCPSNLDGLSGMYEQYFGPGTRLTVT.

The table lists this clonotype with many counts. This chain links TRBV9 with TRBJ2-1, with 15 bases aligning to TRBD2. The junction had 4 bases not matched to a gene; V was cut back by 4 bases and J by 8 bases. The CDR3 has 15 residues. CDR1 and CDR2 (germline): SGDLS, YYNGEE. This chain's CDR3 is CASSLGTSGRHEQFF. The CDR3 bases are TGTGCCAGCAGCCTCGGGACTAGCGGGAGGCATGAGCAGTTCTTC.

Worth noting for this clonotype: Given the absence of the conserved phenylalanine or tryptophan at the CDR3 end, a read error is likely. The CDR3 DNA reads as TGTGCCAGCAGCGGCGGGACTAGCGGGAACCAGCGTTCCTGCGAGCAGTACCTC. Its protein is CASSGGTSGNQRSCEQYL. The chain combines TRBV7-9 with TRBJ2-7; TRBD2 agrees at 13 bases. The length of the CDR3 is 18 residues. Germline lookup yields CDR1 SEHNR and CDR2 FQNEAQ (reference sequence).

Remarks on this clonotype: Because it lacks the conserved phenylalanine or tryptophan at the end, this CDR3 is likely a read error. Because the CDR3's place on the DNA is in doubt, the DNA is left out and the CDR3 is given as listed by TCRdb. The V call is TRBV11-2, the J call TRBJ2-2; the listed D gene, TRBD2, was not tested against the DNA. Ends included, the CDR3 has 17 residues. Germline CDR1 is SGHAT and CDR2 is FQNNGV. The CDR3 sequence is CASSLVLGGADTGELSL.

This clonotype was observed once. The J gene is TRBJ1-2, the V gene TRBV5-4; 7 bases map to TRBD1. In germline, CDR1 is SGHNT, CDR2 YYREEE (reference sequence). The ends lost 9 bases at V and 3 bases at J; junction bases unmatched: 11. The CDR3 runs to 14 residues. CDR3 amino acids: CANNPGQNYYGYTF. The CDR3 DNA is TGTGCCAACAATCCGGGACAGAACTACTATGGCTACACCTTC.

Comment on this clonotype: A much larger clone lies one base from this, so it may be a read error. This chain connects TRBV11-3 to TRBJ2-1; D may be TRBD1 or TRBD2 (5 bases each). The CDR3 spans 15 residues. Per germline, CDR1 SGHNT and CDR2 YENEEA. The CDR3 DNA sequence: TGTGCCAGCAGCTTAGATCGGGGCCAGGGTGCTGAGCAGCTCTTC. Translating it yields CASSLDRGQGAEQLF.

On this clonotype itself: One end of the junction varies from germline; a read error may be responsible. The V gene is TRBV7-8, the J gene TRBJ2-1; D is perhaps TRBD2 (5 bases). The CDR3 is made up of 18 amino acids. Germline CDR1 is SGHVS and CDR2 is FQNEAQ. CDR3 in DNA: TGTGCCAGCAGCCCGCCTGGAGGCTCAGTGGTCTCCTATAATGAGCAGTTCTTC. Residues: CASSPPGGSVVSYNEQFF.

V is TRBV30 and J is TRBJ2-3; D is tentatively TRBD1 or TRBD2 (6 bases each). Germline V gene data show CDR1 as GTSNPN and CDR2 as SVGIG (reference sequence). CDR3 size: 13 residues. Trimming cost V 2 bases and J 5 bases, with 11 bases left between them. The CDR3: CAWSRGVIDTQYF. The CDR3 coding sequence is TGTGCCTGGAGTAGGGGGGTAATAGATACGCAGTATTTT.

Notes on this clonotype: The junction shows a germline mismatch at one end, possibly a read error. The chain couples TRBV10-2 to TRBJ2-7, with D perhaps matching TRBD1 (6 bases). The CDR3 totals 11 residues. In germline, CDR1 is WSHSY, CDR2 SAAADI. The CDR3 loop reads CATRQVDEQHF. CDR3 nucleotide sequence: TGCGCCACCCGACAGGTCGACGAGCAGCATTTC.

The CDR3 DNA follows: TGTGCCAGCAGCCTAGGCTCGGGCAGGGTGGGATCACCCCTCCACTTT. It codes for CASSLGSGRVGSPLHF. The chain has TRBV12-3 or TRBV12-4 and TRBJ1-6; TRBD1 might be the D (5 bases). V was pared by 6 bases and J by 10 bases, with 22 bases between. The CDR3 covers 16 residues.

The V call is TRBV4-1, the J call TRBJ1-6, with D maybe TRBD1 (6 bases). Germline CDR1 MGHRA, CDR2 YSYEKL. Trimming stripped 3 bases from V and 8 bases from J, with 14 bases between. The CDR3 contains 15 residues. CDR3 region: CASSHHLGADSPLHF. CDR3 nucleotide sequence: TGCGCCAGCAGCCACCACCTGGGGGCGGATTCACCCCTCCACTTT.

Note on this clonotype: Compared with germline, one end of the junction differs, possibly owing to a read error. The chain links TRBV11-2 to TRBJ1-5; D ambiguous. Germline assignment: CDR1 SGHAT and CDR2 FQNNGV. The CDR3 covers 13 residues. The CDR3 DNA reads TGTACCAGCAGCTTAGACGGCGGACAGCCCCAGCATTTT. Translation: CTSSLDGGQPQHF.